This T cell receptor beta chain appears in the sequencing data of a study of OX40 agonist ivuxolimab in advanced cancers. Overall study results and limits: Averaged across samples, CD8+ T cells carried more expanded clones than CD4+ did. Some patients who did not respond also had low normalized T-cell clonal expansion.

The assay was immunoSEQ multiplex PCR, and TCRdb's table has in-frame clones only and misses some. The repertoire consists of about 72,000 clones, with 85% to 90% occurring once and the leading ten covering approximately 10%. In its sample, this clone was seen once. What it binds is not known. The V gene's germline CDR1 is WSHSY and CDR2 SAAADI. The CDR3 consists of 14 residues. V shed 6 bases and J 7 bases; nucleotides not matched to a gene: 7. The clonotype originates from an adult with an advanced solid tumor such as melanoma, head and neck, liver or kidney cancer. The sequencing here drew on CD4+ or CD8+ T cells sorted from blood, taken in a trial of the OX40 agonist ivuxolimab. The V call is TRBV10-2, the J call TRBJ2-1, with 9 bases that match TRBD2. This chain's CDR3 is CASRVAGARNEQFF. The CDR3 region has the DNA TGCGCCAGCAGAGTAGCGGGAGCCAGGAATGAGCAGTTCTTC.